The rows below give T cell receptor beta chains drawn from one sample of a study of blood T cells in healthy people across ages. TCRdb ran MiXCR on the 5' RACE reads and lists one entry per CDR3 protein. The table has 650,000 to 800,000 distinct CDR3 sequences, around 45% seen once; the top ten hold roughly 19%. The sample taken for sequencing was blood. Source of these receptors: a man aged 55-75 years in good health. CDR3s include the opening cysteine and the closing phenylalanine or tryptophan. Each record gives: D gene, clone size, J gene, V gene, CDR3 protein, CDR3 DNA. A D gene is named only where the DNA matches it firmly. Some rows have no size entry. The others give once, few or many, or a class for an expanded clone.

d_gene: .
abundance: .
j_gene: TRBJ2-2
v_gene: TRBV11-3
CDR3aa: CASSPDQNTGELFF
CDR3nt: TGTGCCAGCAGCCCGGATCAGAACACCGGGGAGCTGTTTTTT

d_gene: .
abundance: few
j_gene: TRBJ2-1
v_gene: TRBV6-2/TRBV6-3
CDR3aa: CASRPTRDEQFF
CDR3nt: TGTGCCAGCAGGCCAACTAGGGATGAGCAGTTCTTC

d_gene: TRBD1
abundance: .
j_gene: TRBJ2-7
v_gene: TRBV29-1
CDR3aa: CSVEGDRDRGSYEQYF
CDR3nt: TGCAGCGTTGAAGGAGATCGGGACAGGGGGTCCTACGAGCAGTACTTC

d_gene: .
abundance: .
j_gene: TRBJ2-1
v_gene: TRBV27
CDR3aa: CASSLLYSRSYNEQFF
CDR3nt: TGTGCCAGCAGTTTATTGTACAGCCGCTCCTACAATGAGCAGTTCTTC

d_gene: .
abundance: few
j_gene: TRBJ2-7
v_gene: TRBV6-1
CDR3aa: CASKAGVRYEQYF
CDR3nt: TGTGCCAGCAAAGCCGGTGTCCGCTACGAGCAGTACTTC

d_gene: .
abundance: .
j_gene: TRBJ2-7
v_gene: TRBV4-3
CDR3aa: CASSQEQGYPYEQYF
CDR3nt: TGCGCCAGCAGCCAAGAGCAGGGTTACCCTTATGAGCAGTACTTC

d_gene: .
abundance: once
j_gene: TRBJ1-4
v_gene: TRBV7-6
CDR3aa: CASSLSRGGNEKLFF
CDR3nt: TGTGCCAGCAGCTTATCAAGAGGAGGGAATGAAAAACTGTTTTTT

d_gene: .
abundance: .
j_gene: TRBJ1-1
v_gene: TRBV20-1
CDR3aa: CSARDLRQREAFF
CDR3nt: TGCAGTGCTAGAGATTTACGGCAACGCGAAGCTTTCTTT

d_gene: .
abundance: few
j_gene: TRBJ2-7
v_gene: TRBV4-3
CDR3aa: CASSGRDPYEQYF
CDR3nt: TGCGCCAGTTCAGGGCGGGACCCCTACGAGCAGTACTTC

d_gene: .
abundance: .
j_gene: TRBJ2-3
v_gene: TRBV7-2
CDR3aa: CASSLLGGRTDTQYF
CDR3nt: TGTGCCAGCAGCTTGCTGGGGGGGCGCACAGATACGCAGTATTTT

d_gene: TRBD1
abundance: many
j_gene: TRBJ2-7
v_gene: TRBV4-2
CDR3aa: CASSQEGTASYEQYF
CDR3nt: TGTGCCAGCAGCCAAGAGGGGACAGCTTCCTACGAGCAGTACTTC

d_gene: TRBD1
abundance: few
j_gene: TRBJ1-2
v_gene: TRBV11-2
CDR3aa: CASSSSPTGDGYTF
CDR3nt: TGTGCCAGCAGCTCAAGCCCGACAGGGGATGGCTACACCTTC

d_gene: .
abundance: .
j_gene: TRBJ2-5
v_gene: TRBV20-1
CDR3aa: CSARDLREAEETQYF
CDR3nt: TGCAGTGCTAGAGATCTGCGGGAAGCAGAAGAGACCCAGTACTTC

d_gene: .
abundance: once
j_gene: TRBJ1-2
v_gene: TRBV10-3
CDR3aa: CAISDLGGGANYGYTF
CDR3nt: TGTGCCATCAGTGACCTTGGAGGGGGGGCAAACTATGGCTACACCTTC

d_gene: TRBD1
abundance: many
j_gene: TRBJ1-2
v_gene: TRBV12-3/TRBV12-4
CDR3aa: CASSFRDRVEGYTF
CDR3nt: TGTGCCAGCTCCTTCCGGGACAGGGTGGAAGGCTACACCTTC

d_gene: TRBD2
abundance: .
j_gene: TRBJ2-7
v_gene: TRBV15
CDR3aa: CATSSGGITGRDEQYF
CDR3nt: TGTGCCACCAGCAGCGGGGGTATCACGGGGAGGGATGAGCAGTACTTC

d_gene: .
abundance: .
j_gene: TRBJ2-7
v_gene: TRBV27
CDR3aa: CASSFRPDYPYEQYF
CDR3nt: TGTGCCAGCAGTTTTCGTCCGGATTATCCCTACGAGCAGTACTTC

d_gene: .
abundance: .
j_gene: TRBJ2-7
v_gene: TRBV11-2
CDR3aa: CASSLVDTYYEQYF
CDR3nt: TGTGCCAGCAGCTTAGTGGACACCTACTACGAGCAGTACTTC

d_gene: .
abundance: .
j_gene: TRBJ1-2
v_gene: TRBV5-1
CDR3aa: CASSLHIQGYGYTF
CDR3nt: TGCGCCAGCAGCTTGCACATACAGGGCTATGGCTACACCTTC

d_gene: .
abundance: .
j_gene: TRBJ1-1
v_gene: TRBV20-1
CDR3aa: CSAKPGAEAFF
CDR3nt: TGCAGTGCCAAACCAGGGGCTGAAGCTTTCTTT

d_gene: TRBD1
abundance: .
j_gene: TRBJ2-3
v_gene: TRBV28
CDR3aa: CTSSLKTGAYTDTQYF
CDR3nt: TGTACCAGCAGTTTAAAGACAGGGGCCTACACAGATACGCAGTATTTT

d_gene: .
abundance: .
j_gene: TRBJ2-3
v_gene: TRBV4-1
CDR3aa: CASSQLDRRGTDTQYF
CDR3nt: TGCGCCAGCAGCCAGCTGGACAGGAGGGGCACAGATACGCAGTATTTT

d_gene: TRBD1
abundance: .
j_gene: TRBJ2-2
v_gene: TRBV6-6
CDR3aa: CASSRTGLAGELFF
CDR3nt: TGTGCCAGCAGCCGGACAGGGTTGGCCGGGGAGCTGTTTTTT

d_gene: .
abundance: .
j_gene: TRBJ2-2
v_gene: TRBV12-3/TRBV12-4
CDR3aa: CASRYSLKGGELFF
CDR3nt: TGTGCCAGCCGATATTCCCTCAAGGGCGGGGAGCTGTTTTTT

d_gene: TRBD2
abundance: .
j_gene: TRBJ2-7
v_gene: TRBV20-1
CDR3aa: CSARGGVAGGRGRNEQYF
CDR3nt: TGCAGTGCTAGAGGTGGAGTAGCGGGGGGGAGGGGGCGCAATGAGCAGTACTTC

d_gene: .
abundance: .
j_gene: TRBJ2-5
v_gene: TRBV12-3/TRBV12-4
CDR3aa: CASSFGTGTREQYF
CDR3nt: TGTGCCAGCAGTTTTGGGACAGGGACTAGGGAGCAGTACTTC

d_gene: .
abundance: .
j_gene: TRBJ1-5
v_gene: TRBV20-1
CDR3aa: CSARDRQASQPQHF
CDR3nt: TGCAGTGCTAGAGATCGGCAGGCTAGTCAGCCCCAGCATTTT

d_gene: TRBD2
abundance: few
j_gene: TRBJ2-1
v_gene: TRBV5-1
CDR3aa: CASSLDPSGGEQFF
CDR3nt: TGCGCCAGCAGCTTGGATCCTAGCGGGGGGGAGCAGTTCTTC

d_gene: .
abundance: .
j_gene: TRBJ1-4
v_gene: TRBV7-9
CDR3aa: CASSLGEGITNEKLFF
CDR3nt: TGTGCCAGCAGCTTAGGCGAAGGGATTACTAATGAAAAACTGTTTTTT

d_gene: TRBD2
abundance: few
j_gene: TRBJ2-1
v_gene: TRBV5-1
CDR3aa: CASSFRLAGGRVSYNEQFF
CDR3nt: TGCGCCAGCAGCTTTCGACTAGCGGGGGGGAGAGTATCCTACAATGAGCAGTTCTTC

d_gene: .
abundance: .
j_gene: TRBJ1-5
v_gene: TRBV4-1
CDR3aa: CASSPPDSNQPQHF
CDR3nt: TGCGCCAGCAGCCCTCCGGATAGCAATCAGCCCCAGCATTTT

d_gene: .
abundance: .
j_gene: TRBJ1-1
v_gene: TRBV30
CDR3aa: CAWRRTDWDTEAFF
CDR3nt: TGTGCCTGGAGGCGTACGGACTGGGACACTGAAGCTTTCTTT

d_gene: .
abundance: few
j_gene: TRBJ2-3
v_gene: TRBV7-3
CDR3aa: CASSLTSWDTQYF
CDR3nt: TGTGCCAGCAGCTTAACTAGTTGGGATACGCAGTATTTT

d_gene: .
abundance: .
j_gene: TRBJ2-7
v_gene: TRBV2
CDR3aa: CASSEALGVYEQYF
CDR3nt: TGTGCCAGCAGTGAAGCGCTTGGGGTCTACGAGCAGTACTTC

d_gene: .
abundance: few
j_gene: TRBJ1-2
v_gene: TRBV6-5
CDR3aa: CASRRLTGYYGYTF
CDR3nt: TGTGCCAGCAGGCGATTAACAGGTTACTATGGCTACACCTTC

d_gene: .
abundance: .
j_gene: TRBJ2-2
v_gene: TRBV2
CDR3aa: CASSVVTRELFF
CDR3nt: TGTGCCAGCAGTGTGGTCACCCGGGAGCTGTTTTTT

d_gene: .
abundance: .
j_gene: TRBJ1-2
v_gene: TRBV4-3
CDR3aa: CASSQDSLGAGFGYTF
CDR3nt: TGCGCCAGCAGCCAAGATAGCCTGGGAGCTGGATTTGGCTACACCTTC

d_gene: .
abundance: .
j_gene: TRBJ2-1
v_gene: TRBV6-1
CDR3aa: CASSTGLEYGEQFF
CDR3nt: TGTGCCAGCAGTACGGGTCTGGAATATGGGGAGCAGTTCTTC

d_gene: .
abundance: .
j_gene: TRBJ2-7
v_gene: TRBV5-5
CDR3aa: CASSPTLNEQYF
CDR3nt: TGTGCCAGCAGCCCCACTCTAAACGAGCAGTACTTC

d_gene: .
abundance: few
j_gene: TRBJ1-4
v_gene: TRBV4-1
CDR3aa: CASSQDSAPRANEKLFF
CDR3nt: TGCGCCAGCAGCCAAGATTCTGCACCGCGGGCTAATGAAAAACTGTTTTTT

d_gene: .
abundance: few
j_gene: TRBJ1-6
v_gene: TRBV7-2
CDR3aa: CASSLVQGGSSPLHF
CDR3nt: TGTGCCAGCAGCTTAGTTCAGGGTGGGTCTTCACCCCTCCACTTT

d_gene: .
abundance: .
j_gene: TRBJ1-1
v_gene: TRBV21-1
CDR3aa: CASSKDGRTEAFF
CDR3nt: TGTGCCAGCAGCAAAGACGGTCGCACTGAAGCTTTCTTT

d_gene: .
abundance: few
j_gene: TRBJ2-6
v_gene: TRBV20-1
CDR3aa: CSASQITSGANVLTF
CDR3nt: TGCAGTGCTAGTCAAATTACCTCTGGGGCCAACGTCCTGACTTTC

d_gene: TRBD1
abundance: few
j_gene: TRBJ1-6
v_gene: TRBV25-1
CDR3aa: CASSVIDRGNSPLHF
CDR3nt: TGTGCCAGCAGTGTCATAGACAGGGGGAATTCACCCCTCCACTTT

d_gene: .
abundance: .
j_gene: TRBJ1-5
v_gene: TRBV28
CDR3aa: CASIPTGRGQPQHF
CDR3nt: TGTGCCAGCATCCCGACCGGGAGGGGACAGCCCCAGCATTTT

d_gene: TRBD1
abundance: .
j_gene: TRBJ1-5
v_gene: TRBV10-3
CDR3aa: CAISVGQESQPQHF
CDR3nt: TGTGCCATCAGTGTGGGACAGGAGAGTCAGCCCCAGCATTTT